This TCR beta chain was captured in a study of T cells expressing NK-cell markers. Notes on the study in general: No clear determination of HCMV specificity was made for expanded NKG2C+ T cell clones. NKG2C+ dominant clonotypes from several donors made up about 1.0-7.5% of CD8+ T cells.

The CDR3 is 16 amino acids. CDR1 MGHRA and CDR2 YSYEKL come from the germline V gene. With the 5' RACE reads reprocessed, TCRdb shows one record per CDR3 protein and no DNA. Here the sample table reports 450,000 to 600,000 distinct CDR3 sequences. A remark on this clonotype: Its antigen is currently unknown.

The TCR comes from a man aged 18-30 years in good health. The sequenced sample was blood T cells: a sorted CD56 or NKG2C T cell subset, CD4+ or CD8+ T cells, or bulk PBMC T cells (not recorded which). The rearrangement joins TRBV4-1 to TRBJ2-5; lacking DNA, the TRBD1 call made by TCRdb goes unchecked. Here the CDR3 reads CASSQGQGQSGQTQYF.